This record covers a single T cell receptor beta chain. The antigen is unknown. These data originate in a study of cytomegalovirus exposure and HLA in healthy donors. Broader study findings: At a 0.05 false discovery rate, a later analysis found 16,951 TCR beta sequences to be associated with HLA alleles. Most subjects had HLA-A and HLA-B alleles reportedly predicted accurately by TCR beta sequences.

The PCR used 60 Vbeta and 13 Jbeta primers. Measured with immunoSEQ multiplex PCR; TCRdb has only the in-frame clones, and not every one. The sample contains about 190,000 clones, more than 65% of which appear only once. The CDR3 sequence is 15 residues long. Germline CDR1 is LNHDA and CDR2 is SQIVND (reference sequence). V was clipped by 5 bases and J by 6 bases; unmatched bases: 5. The source material was PBMCs. This sequence joins TRBV19 and TRBJ2-1; 12 nucleotides agree with TRBD2. The clonotype comes from a man aged 40-49 years in good health and CMV-seropositive. The CDR3 is CASSFRTSGINEQFF. The DNA for the CDR3 is TGTGCCAGTAGTTTCAGGACTAGCGGGATCAATGAGCAGTTCTTC.